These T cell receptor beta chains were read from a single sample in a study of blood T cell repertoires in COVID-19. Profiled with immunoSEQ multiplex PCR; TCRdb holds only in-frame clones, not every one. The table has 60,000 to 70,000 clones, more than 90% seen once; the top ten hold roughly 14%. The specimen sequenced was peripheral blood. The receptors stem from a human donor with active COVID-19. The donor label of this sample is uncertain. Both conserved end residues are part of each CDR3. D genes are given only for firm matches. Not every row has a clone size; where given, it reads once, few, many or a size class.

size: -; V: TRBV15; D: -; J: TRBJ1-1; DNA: TGTGCCACCAGCAGAGCCGCGGGTGGGGCTGAAGCTTTCTTT; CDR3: CATSRAAGGAEAFF
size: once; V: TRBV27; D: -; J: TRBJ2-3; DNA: TGTGCCAGCAGCCTAAGTCAGGGTGGGCACAGGAACACGCAGTATTTT; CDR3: CASSLSQGGHRNTQYF
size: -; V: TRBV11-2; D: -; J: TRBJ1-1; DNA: TGTGCCAGCAGCTTAGGGACAGACGGTACTGAAGCTTTCTTT; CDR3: CASSLGTDGTEAFF
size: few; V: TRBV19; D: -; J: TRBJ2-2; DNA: TGTGCCAGTAGTGAAGGGGCGGACACCGGGGAGCTGTTTTTT; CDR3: CASSEGADTGELFF
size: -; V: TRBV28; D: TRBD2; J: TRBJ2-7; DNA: TGTGCCAGCAGTCCCCTCACTAGCGGATCCTACGAGCAGTACTTC; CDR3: CASSPLTSGSYEQYF
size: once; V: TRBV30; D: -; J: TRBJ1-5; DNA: TGTGCCTGGAGTCCCCAGGGGAATCAGCCCCAGCATTTT; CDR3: CAWSPQGNQPQHF
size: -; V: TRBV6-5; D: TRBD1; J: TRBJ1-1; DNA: TGTGCCAGCAGAGACCAGGGGGACACTGAAGCTTTCTTT; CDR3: CASRDQGDTEAFF
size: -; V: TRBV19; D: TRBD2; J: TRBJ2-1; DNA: TGTGCCAGTAGTCCAAACCCACAGCGGGAGGTCGATGAGCAGTTCTTC; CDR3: CASSPNPQREVDEQFF
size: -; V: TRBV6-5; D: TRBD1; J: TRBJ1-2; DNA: TGTGCCAGCATCCCTGGGACAGGATATGGCTACACCTTC; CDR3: CASIPGTGYGYTF
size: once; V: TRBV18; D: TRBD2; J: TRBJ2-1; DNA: TGTGCCAGCTCAAAATCTAGCGGGAGTAACAACAATGAGCAGTTCTTC; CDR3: CASSKSSGSNNNEQFF
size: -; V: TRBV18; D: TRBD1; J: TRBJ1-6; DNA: TGTGCCAGCTCACCACCGACAGGGTTGAATTCACCCCTCCACTTT; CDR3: CASSPPTGLNSPLHF
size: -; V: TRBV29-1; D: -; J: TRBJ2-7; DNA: TGCAGCGTTGAAGCTCCCACCGGGAGTAGATACGAGCAGTACTTC; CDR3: CSVEAPTGSRYEQYF
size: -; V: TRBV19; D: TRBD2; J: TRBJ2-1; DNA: TGTGCCAGTAGTAACCTAGCGGGATTGCTCAATGAGCAGTTCTTC; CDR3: CASSNLAGLLNEQFF
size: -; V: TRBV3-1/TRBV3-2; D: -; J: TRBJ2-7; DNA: TGTGCCAGCAGCCTCCGGGGGGCGGGACCCTACGAGCAGTACTTC; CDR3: CASSLRGAGPYEQYF
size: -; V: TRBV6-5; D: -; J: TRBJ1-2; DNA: TGTGCCTATTCCGTAAGCGGCAGTCTCTATGGCTACACCTTC; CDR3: CAYSVSGSLYGYTF
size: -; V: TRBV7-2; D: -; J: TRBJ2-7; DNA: TGTGCCAGCAGTTTCGTGGACAGTTCCTACGAGCAGTACTTC; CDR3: CASSFVDSSYEQYF
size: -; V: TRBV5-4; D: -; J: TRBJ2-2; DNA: TGTGCCAGCAGCTTGGTTGGGGGAGGTGAAACCGGGGAGCTGTTTTTT; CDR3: CASSLVGGGETGELFF
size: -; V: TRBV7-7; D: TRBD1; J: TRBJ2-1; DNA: TGTGCCAGCAGCCCGGGGACAGGGATTCTGCATGAGCAGTTCTTC; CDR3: CASSPGTGILHEQFF
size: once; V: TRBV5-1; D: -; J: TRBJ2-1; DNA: TGCGCCAGCAGCTTGGCACAGATCAATGAGCAGTTCTTC; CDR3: CASSLAQINEQFF
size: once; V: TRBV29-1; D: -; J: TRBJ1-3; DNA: TGCAGCGTTGTGGAGGGCAGTGTAGGGAACACCATATATTTT; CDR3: CSVVEGSVGNTIYF
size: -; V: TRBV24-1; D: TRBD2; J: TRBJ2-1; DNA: TGTGCCACCAGCGCCGGGACTAGCGGCCCCAATGAGCAGTTCTTC; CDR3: CATSAGTSGPNEQFF
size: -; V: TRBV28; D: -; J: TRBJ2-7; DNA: TGTGCCAGCATTACGGGGGGTGGACAGGGCTACGAGCAGTACTTC; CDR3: CASITGGGQGYEQYF
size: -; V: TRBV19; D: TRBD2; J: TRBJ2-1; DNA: TGTGCCAGTACCACTCCTGAGCGGGGCTTCTACAATGAGCAGTTCTTC; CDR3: CASTTPERGFYNEQFF
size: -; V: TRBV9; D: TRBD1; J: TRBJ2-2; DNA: TGTGCCAGCAGCACGCGGACAGGAGTTGGGGGGGAGCTGTTTTTT; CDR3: CASSTRTGVGGELFF
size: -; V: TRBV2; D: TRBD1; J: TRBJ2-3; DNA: TGTGCCAGCAGTGTGACAGGGGGCGGAGATACGCAGTATTTT; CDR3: CASSVTGGGDTQYF
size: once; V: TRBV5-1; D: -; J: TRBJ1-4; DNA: TGCGCCAGCAGCTTGGGACAGCAGAGGGAAAAACTGTTTTTT; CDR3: CASSLGQQREKLFF
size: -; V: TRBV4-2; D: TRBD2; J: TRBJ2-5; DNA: TGTGCCAGCAGCCAAGGGACTAGCGGACAAGAGACCCAGTACTTC; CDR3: CASSQGTSGQETQYF
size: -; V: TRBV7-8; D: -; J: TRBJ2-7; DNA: TGTGCCAGCAGCTTGGCTCTGGAGGCCCCCTCCTACGAGCAGTACTTC; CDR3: CASSLALEAPSYEQYF
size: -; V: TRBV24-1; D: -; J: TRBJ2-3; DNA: TGTGCCACCAGTGATTCGGCAGGGGCGGGAGATACGCAGTATTTT; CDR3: CATSDSAGAGDTQYF
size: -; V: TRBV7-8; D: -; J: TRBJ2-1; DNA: TGTGCCAGCAGCTCAGAGGGTGAGCAGTTCTTC; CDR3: CASSSEGEQFF
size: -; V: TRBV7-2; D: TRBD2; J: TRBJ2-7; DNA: TGTGCCAGCAGCTCTAGCGGGAGGGCCGGCGAGCAGTACTTC; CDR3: CASSSSGRAGEQYF
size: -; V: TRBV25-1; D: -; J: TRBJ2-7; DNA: TGTGCCAGCAGGGACAGTCTTCATTCCTACGAGCAGTACTTC; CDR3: CASRDSLHSYEQYF
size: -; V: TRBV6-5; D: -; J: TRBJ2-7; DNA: TGTGCCAGCAGACTGACACCCGACTCCTACGAGCAGTACTTC; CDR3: CASRLTPDSYEQYF
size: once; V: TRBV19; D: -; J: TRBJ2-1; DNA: TGTGCCAGTACGGGACTGAGGTACAATGAGCAGTTCTTC; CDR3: CASTGLRYNEQFF
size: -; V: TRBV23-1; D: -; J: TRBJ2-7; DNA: TGCGCCAGCCGACAAAACGGCTCCTACGAGCAGTACTTC; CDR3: CASRQNGSYEQYF
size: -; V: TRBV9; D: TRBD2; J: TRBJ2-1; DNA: TGTGCCAGCAGCGAATCCCAAGCGGGAGTGTGGAATGAGCAGTTCTTC; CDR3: CASSESQAGVWNEQFF
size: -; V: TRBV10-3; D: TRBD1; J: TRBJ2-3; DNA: TGTGCCATCAGTGAGTCGAGGACAGGGGGGACAGATACGCAGTATTTT; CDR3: CAISESRTGGTDTQYF
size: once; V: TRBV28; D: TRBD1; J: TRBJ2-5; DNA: TGTGCCAGCAGTCTGGGACAGGAAGAGACCCAGTACTTC; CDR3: CASSLGQEETQYF
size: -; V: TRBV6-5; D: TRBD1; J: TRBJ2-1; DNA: TGTGCCAGCAGTTACTCGACAGGGTCGAGTGAGCAGTTCTTC; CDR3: CASSYSTGSSEQFF
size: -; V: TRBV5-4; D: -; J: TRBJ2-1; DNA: TGTGCCAGCAACCTATTGATGGGCGGGTCGGCGAATGAGCAGTTCTTC; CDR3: CASNLLMGGSANEQFF
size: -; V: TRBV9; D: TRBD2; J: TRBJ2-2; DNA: TGTGCCAGCAGCGTGAAAGCGGGAGCGGTCACCGGGGAGCTGTTTTTT; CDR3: CASSVKAGAVTGELFF
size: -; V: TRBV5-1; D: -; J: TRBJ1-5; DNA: TGCGCCAGCTCGGAGTGGGGAGGTGGCAATCAGCCCCAGCATTTT; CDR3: CASSEWGGGNQPQHF
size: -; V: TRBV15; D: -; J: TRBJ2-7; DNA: TGTGCCACCAAACAGGACTACGAGCAGTACTTC; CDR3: CATKQDYEQYF
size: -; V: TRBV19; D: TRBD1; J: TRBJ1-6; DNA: TGTGCCAGTAGTATGCCTCGGGACAGGGGGTGGGAATCACCCCTCCACTTT; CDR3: CASSMPRDRGWESPLHF
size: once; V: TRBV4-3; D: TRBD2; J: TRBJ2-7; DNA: TGCGCCAGCAGCCAAGATGGGGCTAGCGGGAGACGTTCGTACGAGCAGTACTTC; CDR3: CASSQDGASGRRSYEQYF
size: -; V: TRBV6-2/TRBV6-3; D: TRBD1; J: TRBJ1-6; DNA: TGTGCCAGCAGTGACCCCGGGACAGGGGGCTCTAATTCACCCCTCCACTTT; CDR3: CASSDPGTGGSNSPLHF
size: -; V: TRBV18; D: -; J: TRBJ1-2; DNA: TGTGCCAGCTCACCACTGAGACTGGAAGCTAACTATGGCTACACCTTC; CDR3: CASSPLRLEANYGYTF
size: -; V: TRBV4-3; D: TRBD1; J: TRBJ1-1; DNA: TGCGCCAGCAGCCAAGTCCCCCTGGACAGGCTGAACACTGAAGCTTTCTTT; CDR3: CASSQVPLDRLNTEAFF
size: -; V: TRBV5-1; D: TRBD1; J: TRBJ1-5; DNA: TGCGCCAGCAGCTTGGGAACAGGGGGCAATCAGCCCCAGCATTTT; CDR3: CASSLGTGGNQPQHF
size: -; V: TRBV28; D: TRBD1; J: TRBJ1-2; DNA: TGTGCCAGCAGTTTAGGGACAGGGAAGGACTATGGCTACACCTTC; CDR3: CASSLGTGKDYGYTF